The rows below give T cell receptor beta chains drawn from one sample of a study of CD8+ T cells in alopecia areata. The method was immunoSEQ multiplex PCR; TCRdb's version includes in-frame clones alone and lacks a portion of them. The data show 95,000 to 110,000 clones, with less than 90% seen just once and around a quarter held by the top ten. Sequencing used CD8+ T cells sorted from blood, obtained at week 24, from a patient treated with tofacitinib. These receptors all come from a human donor with alopecia areata. CDR3s include the opening cysteine and the closing phenylalanine or tryptophan. Fields, in order: J gene, clone size, V gene, D gene, CDR3 protein, CDR3 DNA. The D gene is left open where the match is weak. Not all rows give a size; the values are once, few, many and, for expanded clones, a class.

j_call: TRBJ2-7; clone_size: .; v_call: TRBV7-2; d_call: TRBD1; cdr3_aa: CASSLYTGGAYEQYF; cdr3_nt: TGTGCCAGCAGCCTTTACACAGGGGGCGCGTACGAGCAGTACTTC
j_call: TRBJ2-1; clone_size: .; v_call: TRBV6-4; d_call: TRBD2; cdr3_aa: CASSKGLADYNEQFF; cdr3_nt: TGTGCCAGCAGTAAGGGACTAGCCGATTACAATGAGCAGTTCTTC
j_call: TRBJ2-2; clone_size: .; v_call: TRBV19; d_call: .; cdr3_aa: CASNRQGRTGELFF; cdr3_nt: TGTGCCAGTAACCGTCAGGGCCGCACCGGGGAGCTGTTTTTT
j_call: TRBJ2-3; clone_size: once; v_call: TRBV27; d_call: .; cdr3_aa: CASTFTPRDTQYF; cdr3_nt: TGTGCCAGCACATTTACCCCCAGAGATACGCAGTATTTT
j_call: TRBJ2-3; clone_size: .; v_call: TRBV2; d_call: TRBD2; cdr3_aa: CASTALADSTDTQYF; cdr3_nt: TGTGCCAGCACTGCTCTAGCGGATAGCACAGATACGCAGTATTTT
j_call: TRBJ1-1; clone_size: once; v_call: TRBV18; d_call: .; cdr3_aa: CASSFGPGVVAFF; cdr3_nt: .
j_call: TRBJ2-5; clone_size: .; v_call: TRBV7-7; d_call: TRBD2; cdr3_aa: CASSLASGGAVETQYF; cdr3_nt: TGTGCTAGCAGCTTGGCTAGCGGGGGGGCCGTAGAGACCCAGTACTTC
j_call: TRBJ2-1; clone_size: .; v_call: TRBV30; d_call: .; cdr3_aa: CAWSPRPDNEQFF; cdr3_nt: TGTGCCTGGAGTCCCCGGCCGGACAATGAGCAGTTCTTC
j_call: TRBJ2-3; clone_size: .; v_call: TRBV9; d_call: .; cdr3_aa: CASSTRRRGDSTDTQYF; cdr3_nt: TGTGCCAGCAGCACACGCCGGCGGGGAGACAGCACAGATACGCAGTATTTT
j_call: TRBJ1-2; clone_size: .; v_call: TRBV4-1; d_call: .; cdr3_aa: CASSQGNGYTF; cdr3_nt: TGCGCCAGCAGCCAAGGTAATGGCTACACCTTC
j_call: TRBJ2-1; clone_size: .; v_call: TRBV5-6; d_call: .; cdr3_aa: CASSRDTYNEQFF; cdr3_nt: TGTGCCAGCAGCCGGGACACTTACAATGAGCAGTTCTTC
j_call: TRBJ2-2; clone_size: many; v_call: TRBV6-4; d_call: .; cdr3_aa: CASSDSSTGELFF; cdr3_nt: TGTGCCAGCAGTGACTCAAGTACCGGGGAGCTGTTTTTT
j_call: TRBJ2-7; clone_size: .; v_call: TRBV9; d_call: .; cdr3_aa: CASSVLDGSEQYF; cdr3_nt: TGTGCCAGCAGCGTCCTAGACGGGTCCGAGCAGTACTTC
j_call: TRBJ2-3; clone_size: .; v_call: TRBV6-1; d_call: .; cdr3_aa: CASKDGADTQYF; cdr3_nt: TGTGCCAGTAAGGACGGGGCAGATACGCAGTATTTT
j_call: TRBJ2-5; clone_size: .; v_call: TRBV7-7; d_call: .; cdr3_aa: CASSLEAGQETQYF; cdr3_nt: TGTGCTAGCAGCTTAGAGGCGGGCCAAGAGACCCAGTACTTC
j_call: TRBJ2-1; clone_size: .; v_call: TRBV4-3; d_call: TRBD2; cdr3_aa: CASSQGSGLAGYNEQFF; cdr3_nt: TGCGCCAGCAGCCAGGGCTCGGGACTAGCGGGGTACAATGAGCAGTTCTTC
j_call: TRBJ2-5; clone_size: .; v_call: TRBV14; d_call: .; cdr3_aa: CASSHIGFPETQYF; cdr3_nt: TGTGCCAGCAGCCACATAGGCTTTCCAGAGACCCAGTACTTC
j_call: TRBJ2-1; clone_size: few; v_call: TRBV6-5; d_call: .; cdr3_aa: CASSYTGSYNEQFF; cdr3_nt: TGTGCCAGCAGTTACACGGGGTCCTACAATGAGCAGTTCTTC
j_call: TRBJ2-7; clone_size: .; v_call: TRBV6-5; d_call: TRBD1; cdr3_aa: CASSYGTGGGYEQYF; cdr3_nt: TGTGCCAGCAGTTACGGAACAGGGGGTGGGTACGAGCAGTACTTC
j_call: TRBJ2-3; clone_size: .; v_call: TRBV30; d_call: TRBD2; cdr3_aa: CACSGGSNTDTQYF; cdr3_nt: TGTGCCTGTAGCGGGGGAAGTAACACAGATACGCAGTATTTT
j_call: TRBJ2-7; clone_size: .; v_call: TRBV4-3; d_call: TRBD2; cdr3_aa: CASSYLLLSGGISYEQYF; cdr3_nt: TGCGCCAGCAGCTATCTCTTACTAAGCGGGGGTATCTCCTACGAGCAGTACTTC
j_call: TRBJ2-7; clone_size: .; v_call: TRBV19; d_call: TRBD1; cdr3_aa: CASRAGGSYEQYF; cdr3_nt: TGTGCCAGTCGGGCAGGGGGCTCCTACGAGCAGTACTTC
j_call: TRBJ1-4; clone_size: .; v_call: TRBV5-1; d_call: .; cdr3_aa: CASRSDPATNEKLFF; cdr3_nt: TGCGCCAGCAGGTCCGACCCAGCAACTAATGAAAAACTGTTTTTT
j_call: TRBJ2-7; clone_size: .; v_call: TRBV5-5; d_call: .; cdr3_aa: CASSPGIYEQYF; cdr3_nt: TGTGCCAGCAGCCCCGGGATCTACGAGCAGTACTTC
j_call: TRBJ1-5; clone_size: .; v_call: TRBV7-6; d_call: .; cdr3_aa: CASSLASGPQHF; cdr3_nt: TGTGCCAGCAGCTTAGCCAGCGGGCCCCAGCATTTT
j_call: TRBJ2-2; clone_size: medium-sized; v_call: TRBV6-5; d_call: .; cdr3_aa: CASSSPTRRGTGELFF; cdr3_nt: TGTGCCAGCAGTTCTCCGACCCGACGGGGCACCGGGGAGCTGTTTTTT
j_call: TRBJ2-7; clone_size: .; v_call: TRBV10-3; d_call: .; cdr3_aa: CAISESVRPTVEDEQYF; cdr3_nt: TGTGCCATCAGTGAGTCAGTAAGACCCACGGTTGAGGACGAGCAGTACTTC
j_call: TRBJ1-1; clone_size: .; v_call: TRBV5-1; d_call: .; cdr3_aa: CASRPIGLADTEAFF; cdr3_nt: TGCGCCAGCAGACCGATCGGACTGGCGGACACTGAAGCTTTCTTT
j_call: TRBJ2-3; clone_size: .; v_call: TRBV7-8; d_call: .; cdr3_aa: CASSLMSGPSTDTQYF; cdr3_nt: TGTGCCAGCAGCTTAATGTCGGGACCTAGCACAGATACGCAGTATTTT
j_call: TRBJ2-7; clone_size: .; v_call: TRBV9; d_call: TRBD2; cdr3_aa: CASSISGTSYEQYF; cdr3_nt: TGTGCCAGCAGCATAAGCGGGACGTCGTATGAGCAGTACTTC
j_call: TRBJ2-7; clone_size: .; v_call: TRBV4-3; d_call: .; cdr3_aa: CASSPGLTYEQYF; cdr3_nt: TGCGCCAGCAGCCCCGGGTTAACCTACGAGCAGTACTTC
j_call: TRBJ2-3; clone_size: .; v_call: TRBV2; d_call: .; cdr3_aa: CASSEGSQYF; cdr3_nt: TGTGCCAGCAGTGAGGGTTCGCAGTATTTT
j_call: TRBJ2-3; clone_size: .; v_call: TRBV29-1; d_call: .; cdr3_aa: CSVEAQFKDTQCF; cdr3_nt: TGCAGCGTTGAAGCACAATTTAAAGATACGCAGTGTTTT
j_call: TRBJ1-5; clone_size: .; v_call: TRBV7-8; d_call: .; cdr3_aa: CASSPGGAASNQPQHF; cdr3_nt: TGTGCCAGCAGCCCGGGGGGAGCGGCAAGCAATCAGCCCCAGCATTTT
j_call: TRBJ2-7; clone_size: .; v_call: TRBV4-1; d_call: TRBD1; cdr3_aa: CASSLGQGYEQYF; cdr3_nt: TGCGCCAGCAGCCTCGGACAGGGGTACGAGCAGTACTTC
j_call: TRBJ1-1; clone_size: .; v_call: TRBV7-6; d_call: TRBD1; cdr3_aa: CASSPSPQTGVRNTEAFF; cdr3_nt: TGTGCCAGCAGCCCATCCCCCCAGACAGGGGTCCGGAACACTGAAGCTTTCTTT
j_call: TRBJ2-1; clone_size: .; v_call: TRBV7-6; d_call: .; cdr3_aa: CASSFGVDEQFF; cdr3_nt: TGTGCCAGCAGCTTCGGGGTTGATGAGCAGTTCTTC
j_call: TRBJ2-1; clone_size: .; v_call: TRBV7-3; d_call: .; cdr3_aa: CASSLGAGFYNEQFF; cdr3_nt: TGTGCCAGCAGCCTAGGGGCGGGGTTCTACAATGAGCAGTTCTTC
j_call: TRBJ2-3; clone_size: .; v_call: TRBV7-6; d_call: TRBD2; cdr3_aa: CASRRAGGTDTQYF; cdr3_nt: TGTGCCAGCCGCCGGGCGGGGGGCACAGATACGCAGTATTTT
j_call: TRBJ2-3; clone_size: .; v_call: TRBV6-5; d_call: .; cdr3_aa: CASSWTAQATDTQYF; cdr3_nt: TGTGCCAGCAGTTGGACAGCCCAGGCTACAGATACGCAGTATTTT
j_call: TRBJ2-5; clone_size: .; v_call: TRBV9; d_call: .; cdr3_aa: CASSPPGGGRETQYF; cdr3_nt: TGTGCCAGCAGCCCTCCAGGGGGAGGGAGAGAGACCCAGTACTTC
j_call: TRBJ2-7; clone_size: .; v_call: TRBV29-1; d_call: TRBD1; cdr3_aa: CSVGQGNEQYF; cdr3_nt: TGCAGCGTTGGACAGGGGAACGAGCAGTACTTC
j_call: TRBJ2-7; clone_size: .; v_call: TRBV27; d_call: .; cdr3_aa: CASSSLRGLRYEQYF; cdr3_nt: TGTGCCAGCAGTTCCCTCCGGGGGCTACGGTACGAGCAGTACTTC
j_call: TRBJ1-1; clone_size: .; v_call: TRBV5-1; d_call: TRBD1; cdr3_aa: CASSSRQGEWNTEAFF; cdr3_nt: TGCGCCAGCAGCTCGAGGCAGGGGGAGTGGAACACTGAGGCTTTCTTT
j_call: TRBJ2-3; clone_size: .; v_call: TRBV29-1; d_call: .; cdr3_aa: CSVEGWYSRETHLSTDTQYF; cdr3_nt: TGCAGCGTTGAAGGGTGGTACAGTCGCGAGACCCACCTTAGCACAGATACGCAGTATTTT